This TCR beta chain was sequenced during a study of T-cell reconstitution after alpha-beta-depleted transplantation in children. The study, taken as a whole, reports: Approximately two months post-transplant, alpha-beta T cells reportedly originated from several hundred expanded graft clones.

Researchers prepared the TCRbeta library using unique molecular identifiers, the study reports. TCRdb itself ran the PCR reads through MiXCR, one entry per CDR3 protein. This table holds fewer than 550,000 distinct CDR3 sequences, roughly 10% found once. Germline V gene data show CDR1 as MNHEY and CDR2 as SMNVEV (reference sequence). Trimming cost V 5 bases and J 8 bases, with 15 bases left between them. The CDR3 covers 14 residues. This clonotype was observed a single time. The antigen is undetermined. The sequence was collected from a female patient aged 2-15 years who had a stem cell transplant for aplastic anemia, so the T cells may come from the graft donor. The sequenced sample was PBMCs, mostly from graft donor cells, obtained 180 days after TCRalphabeta/CD19-depleted stem cell transplant. V gene TRBV27 combines with J gene TRBJ1-4; no clear D. The CDR3 DNA reads as TGTGCCAGCAGTACCCTAACCCCTCGGGAAAAACTGTTTTTT. Its translation is CASSTLTPREKLFF.